This entry is about one TCR beta chain. Its antigen is still unknown. V trimming: 6 bases; J trimming: 2 bases; junction bases outside the gene matches: 5. The CDR3 is 15 amino acids. Germline CDR1 and CDR2: SEHNR and FQNEAQ (reference sequence). Researchers prepared the TCRbeta library using unique molecular identifiers, the study reports. TCRdb ran MiXCR on the PCR reads and lists one entry per CDR3 protein. Of 81,000 or so distinct CDR3 sequences in the sample, 15% to 18% were seen once. The sample comes from a study of T-cell reconstitution after alpha-beta-depleted transplantation in children. Study-level results: Expanded graft clones numbering several hundred reportedly gave rise to alpha-beta T cells about two months after transplant. TCRbeta diversity was high at day 60 in some patients (a result of surviving recipient T cells and thymic progenitors). It was newly produced T cells that mostly accounted for T-cell counts and diversity one year after transplant.

The sequence derives from a male patient between 2 and 9 years old who had a stem cell transplant for acute lymphoblastic leukemia, so the T cells may come from the graft donor. The rearrangement links TRBV7-9 to TRBJ2-5, with 11 bases identical to TRBD2. Sequencing was performed on PBMCs, mostly from graft donor cells, taken 180 days after TCRalphabeta/CD19-depleted stem cell transplant. The CDR3 DNA reads as TGTGCCAGCAGATCCATAGCGGGGGGGCAAGAGACCCAGTACTTC. This codes for CASRSIAGGQETQYF. The full variable domain, in which reference TRBV7-9 and TRBJ2-5 provide the parts outside the CDR3, is DTGVSQNPRHKITKRGQNVTFRCDPISEHNRLYWYRQTLGQGPEFLTYFQNEAQLEKSRLLSDRFSAERPKGSFSTLEIQRTEQGDSAMYLCASRSIAGGQETQYFGPGTRLLVL.